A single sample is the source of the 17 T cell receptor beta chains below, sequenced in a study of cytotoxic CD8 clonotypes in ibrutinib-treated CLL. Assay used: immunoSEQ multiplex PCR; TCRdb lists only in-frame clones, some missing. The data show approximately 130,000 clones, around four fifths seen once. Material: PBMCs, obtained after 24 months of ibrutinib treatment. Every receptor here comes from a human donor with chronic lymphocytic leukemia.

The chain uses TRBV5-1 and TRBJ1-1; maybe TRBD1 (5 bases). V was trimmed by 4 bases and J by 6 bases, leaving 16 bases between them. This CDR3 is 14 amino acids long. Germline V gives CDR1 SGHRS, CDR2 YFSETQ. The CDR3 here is CASSMEGPLSEAFF. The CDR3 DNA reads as TGCGCCAGCAGCATGGAGGGGCCCCTATCTGAAGCTTTCTTT.

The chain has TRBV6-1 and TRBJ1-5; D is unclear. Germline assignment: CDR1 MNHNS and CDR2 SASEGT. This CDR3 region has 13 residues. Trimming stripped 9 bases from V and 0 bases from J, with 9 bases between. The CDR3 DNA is TGTGCCAGTGCCCAAATTAGCAATCAGCCCCAGCATTTT. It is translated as CASAQISNQPQHF.

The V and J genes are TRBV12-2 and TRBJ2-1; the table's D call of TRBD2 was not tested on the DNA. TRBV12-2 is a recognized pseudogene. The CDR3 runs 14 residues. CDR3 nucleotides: TGTGCAAGTCGCTTAATAAGAGTTTACAATGAGCAGTTCTTC. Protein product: CASRLIRVYNEQFF.

CDR3 DNA sequence: TGCGCCAGCAGCGTCACCGGGGAGCTGTTTTTT. This codes for CASSVTGELFF. The chain carries TRBV5-1 and TRBJ2-2; no definite D call. V lost 4 bases to trimming and J lost 4 bases, with 2 bases between them. The CDR3 is made up of 11 amino acids. Germline CDR1 reads SGHRS; CDR2 reads YFSETQ. Drawing the rest from reference TRBV5-1 and TRBJ2-2, the complete variable domain is KAGVTQTPRYLIKTRGQQVTLSCSPISGHRSVSWYQQTPGQGLQFLFEYFSETQRNKGNFPGRFSGRQFSNSRSEMNVSTLELGDSALYLCASSVTGELFFGEGSRLTVL.

CDR3 in amino acids: CASSITPGTDTQYF. CDR3 coding DNA: TGTGCCAGCAGTATAACGCCGGGCACAGATACGCAGTATTTT. This chain uses TRBV28 with TRBJ2-3; D gene unclear. Trimming took 5 bases from V and 1 from J, leaving 10 bases between them. CDR1 and CDR2 from the germline V gene are MDHEN and SYDVKM. The length of the CDR3 is 14 residues.

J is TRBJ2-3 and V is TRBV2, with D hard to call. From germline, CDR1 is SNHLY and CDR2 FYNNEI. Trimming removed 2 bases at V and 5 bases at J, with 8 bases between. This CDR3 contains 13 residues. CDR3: CASSENILDTQYF. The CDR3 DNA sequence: TGTGCCAGCAGTGAAAATATATTAGATACGCAGTATTTT.

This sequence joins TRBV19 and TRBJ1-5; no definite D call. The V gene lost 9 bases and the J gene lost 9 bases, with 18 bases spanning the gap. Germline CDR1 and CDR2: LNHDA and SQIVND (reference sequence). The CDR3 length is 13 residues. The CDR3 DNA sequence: TGTGCCAGCCAAAACGACCGAGAAGGGCCCCAGCATTTT. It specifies CASQNDREGPQHF.

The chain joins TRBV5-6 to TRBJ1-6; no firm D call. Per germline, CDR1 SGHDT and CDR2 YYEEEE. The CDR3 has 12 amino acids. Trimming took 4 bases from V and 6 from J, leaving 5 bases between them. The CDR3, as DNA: TGTGCCAGCAGCACAGCTAATTCACCCCTCCACTTT. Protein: CASSTANSPLHF.

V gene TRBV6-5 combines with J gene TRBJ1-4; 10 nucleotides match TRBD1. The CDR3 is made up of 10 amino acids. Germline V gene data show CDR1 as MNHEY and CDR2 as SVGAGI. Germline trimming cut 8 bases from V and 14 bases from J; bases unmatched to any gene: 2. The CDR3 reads CASRTGGLFF. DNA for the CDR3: TGTGCCAGCCGGACAGGGGGGCTGTTTTTT.

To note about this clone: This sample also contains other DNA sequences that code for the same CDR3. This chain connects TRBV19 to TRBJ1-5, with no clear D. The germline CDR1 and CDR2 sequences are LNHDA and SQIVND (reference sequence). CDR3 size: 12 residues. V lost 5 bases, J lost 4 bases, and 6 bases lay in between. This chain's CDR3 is CASSPRNQPQHF. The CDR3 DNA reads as TGTGCCAGTAGTCCCAGAAATCAGCCCCAGCATTTT.

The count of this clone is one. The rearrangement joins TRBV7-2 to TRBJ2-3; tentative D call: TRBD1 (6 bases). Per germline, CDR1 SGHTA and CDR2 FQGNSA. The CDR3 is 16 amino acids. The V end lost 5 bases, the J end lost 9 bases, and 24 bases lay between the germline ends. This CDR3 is CASSGQWGLRAGTQYF. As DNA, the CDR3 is TGTGCCAGCAGCGGACAGTGGGGATTACGGGCTGGAACGCAGTATTTT.

CDR3 coding DNA: TGTGCCAGCAGCTTGGGATCCAGACGGTTCAATCAGCCCCAGCATTTT. This codes for CASSLGSRRFNQPQHF. The chain employs TRBV5-6 and TRBJ1-5; no clear D gene. This CDR3 has 16 amino acids. Trimming pared 0 bases from V and 3 bases from J, leaving 13 bases between. The germline V gene has CDR1 SGHDT and CDR2 YYEEEE.

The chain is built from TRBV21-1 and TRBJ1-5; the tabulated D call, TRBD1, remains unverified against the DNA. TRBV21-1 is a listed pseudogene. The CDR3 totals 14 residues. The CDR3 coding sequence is TGTGCCAGCAGCAAGGGCAACAGTTACCAGCCCCAGCATTTT. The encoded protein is CASSKGNSYQPQHF.

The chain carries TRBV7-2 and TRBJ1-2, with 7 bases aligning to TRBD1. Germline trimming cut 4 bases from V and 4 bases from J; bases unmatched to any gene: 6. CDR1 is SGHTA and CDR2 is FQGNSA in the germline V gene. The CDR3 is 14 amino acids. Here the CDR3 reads CASSSRTGSYGYTF. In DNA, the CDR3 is TGTGCCAGCAGCTCACGGACAGGATCCTATGGCTACACCTTC.

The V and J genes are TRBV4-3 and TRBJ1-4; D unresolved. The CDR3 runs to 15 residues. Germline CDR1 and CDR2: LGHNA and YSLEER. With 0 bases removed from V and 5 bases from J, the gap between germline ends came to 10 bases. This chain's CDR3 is CASSQEWGGNEKLFF. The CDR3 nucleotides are TGCGCCAGCAGCCAAGAGTGGGGAGGGAATGAAAAACTGTTTTTT.

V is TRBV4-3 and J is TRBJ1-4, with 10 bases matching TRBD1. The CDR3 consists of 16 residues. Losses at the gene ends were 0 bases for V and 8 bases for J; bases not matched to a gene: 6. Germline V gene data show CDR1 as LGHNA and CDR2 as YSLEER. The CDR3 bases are TGCGCCAGCAGCCAAGATAAGGGGACAGGGGAAGAAAAACTGTTTTTT. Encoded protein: CASSQDKGTGEEKLFF.

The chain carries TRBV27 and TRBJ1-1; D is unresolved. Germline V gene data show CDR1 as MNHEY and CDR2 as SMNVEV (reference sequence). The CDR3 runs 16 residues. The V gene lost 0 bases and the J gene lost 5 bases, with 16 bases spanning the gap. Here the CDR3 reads CASSLSIVSSTTEAFF. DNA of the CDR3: TGTGCCAGCAGTTTATCAATCGTGTCTTCAACGACTGAAGCTTTCTTT.